The rows below give T cell receptor beta chains drawn from one sample of a study of CD8+ T cells in alopecia areata. Only in-frame clones appear in the TCRdb table, and some are missing; sequencing was by immunoSEQ multiplex PCR. This sample has about 200,000 clones, with 50% to 65% found just once. The source material was CD4+ T cells sorted from blood, sampled at week 0. These receptors all stem from a human donor with alopecia areata. Both conserved end residues are part of each CDR3. A D gene is named only where the DNA matches it firmly. The size field is filled for only some rows; it gives once, few, many or a size class.

clone_size,v_call,d_call,cdr3_length,j_call,cdr3_aa,cdr3_nt
once,TRBV11-1,-,12,TRBJ1-1,CASSPRNTEAFF,TGTGCCAGCAGCCCGAGGAACACTGAAGCTTTCTTT
-,TRBV18,-,14,TRBJ2-7,CASSPSRGSYEQYF,TGTGCCAGCTCACCAAGTAGGGGCTCCTACGAGCAGTACTTC
-,TRBV5-1,-,15,TRBJ2-2,CASSLRETVTGELFF,TGCGCCAGCAGCTTGCGGGAGACAGTCACCGGGGAGCTGTTTTTT
-,TRBV25-1,TRBD1,16,TRBJ1-5,CASSEGDRAGNQPQHF,TGTGCCAGCAGTGAAGGGGACAGGGCGGGCAATCAGCCCCAGCATTTT
few,TRBV29-1,TRBD1,12,TRBJ2-7,CSVAGTAYEQYF,TGCAGCGTGGCCGGGACAGCCTACGAGCAGTACTTC
-,TRBV5-1,-,18,TRBJ1-6,CASSEPGDRSSYNSPLHF,TGCGCCAGCAGCGAACCAGGGGACCGGAGCTCCTATAATTCACCCCTCCACTTT
-,TRBV13,TRBD2,15,TRBJ2-1,CASSFMTSGIFEQFF,TGTGCCAGCAGCTTCATGACTAGCGGGATATTTGAGCAGTTCTTC
-,TRBV29-1,TRBD1,13,TRBJ1-4,CSVADREDEKLFF,TGCAGCGTGGCGGACAGGGAAGATGAAAAACTGTTTTTT
-,TRBV1,-,17,TRBJ1-1,CTSNARQGASMNTEAFF,TGCACCAGCAACGCACGACAGGGGGCAAGTATGAACACTGAAGCTTTCTTT
few,TRBV5-4,-,13,TRBJ1-1,CASSLTGQTEAFF,TGTGCCAGCAGCCTCACAGGGCAGACTGAAGCTTTCTTT
-,TRBV30,-,13,TRBJ2-5,CAWDRQRQETQYF,TGTGCCTGGGATAGACAAAGACAAGAGACCCAGTACTTC
-,TRBV7-2,-,15,TRBJ2-7,CASSLHPGPFYEQYF,TGTGCCAGCAGCTTGCATCCGGGACCATTCTACGAGCAGTACTTC
-,TRBV2,-,12,TRBJ2-5,CASRGTEETQYF,TGTGCCAGCAGGGGGACCGAAGAGACCCAGTACTTC
few,TRBV4-1,TRBD1,17,TRBJ1-5,CASSQGSQDRGDQPQHF,TGCGCCAGCAGCCAAGGAAGCCAGGACAGGGGGGATCAGCCCCAGCATTTT
-,TRBV4-1,-,13,TRBJ1-5,CASSRLPNQPQHF,TGCGCCAGCAGCCGCCTACCCAATCAGCCCCAGCATTTT
-,TRBV7-9,-,17,TRBJ2-5,CASSFTLSGRSIETQYF,TGTGCCAGCAGCTTTACCCTCTCGGGACGAAGCATAGAGACCCAGTACTTC
-,TRBV27,-,15,TRBJ1-6,CASSFQGRHNSPLHF,TGTGCCAGCAGTTTCCAGGGGAGGCATAATTCACCCCTCCACTTT
-,TRBV6-6,TRBD2,14,TRBJ2-1,CASMASGGLDEQFF,TGTGCCAGCATGGCTAGCGGGGGTTTGGATGAGCAGTTCTTC